These 8 T cell receptor beta chains were all obtained from the same sample, sequenced in a study of T cell responses to AZD1222 COVID-19 vaccine. The method was immunoSEQ multiplex PCR; TCRdb's version includes in-frame clones alone and lacks a portion of them. This sample yields over 70,000 clones, of which around nine tenths are seen a single time; about 5.4% belongs to the top ten. Source: peripheral blood, taken 28 days after the second AZD1222 dose. These receptors all come from an adult who received the AZD1222 COVID-19 vaccine.

This clone was observed a handful of times. The gene calls are TRBV27 and TRBJ1-5; 7 bases are a match to TRBD1. The CDR3 loop spans 14 amino acids. Germline loops: CDR1 MNHEY, CDR2 SMNVEV (reference sequence). Losses at the gene ends were 5 bases for V and 8 bases for J; bases not matched to a gene: 9. The CDR3 protein is CASSPRQGLEPQHF. CDR3 coding DNA: TGTGCCAGCAGTCCCCGACAGGGCTTAGAGCCCCAGCATTTT.

V is TRBV7-8 and J is TRBJ1-3; D not resolved. The V gene's germline CDR1 is SGHVS and CDR2 FQNEAQ. The V gene lost 3 bases and the J gene lost 3 bases, with 12 bases spanning the gap. The CDR3 runs to 15 residues. The CDR3 region is CASSLARAVGNTIYF. The CDR3 nucleotides are TGTGCCAGCAGCTTGGCCCGGGCGGTTGGAAACACCATATATTTT.

This chain connects TRBV11-2 to TRBJ1-5; D unresolved. Germline assignment: CDR1 SGHAT and CDR2 FQNNGV. V was trimmed by 1 base and J by 5 bases, leaving 6 bases between them. The length of the CDR3 is 13 residues. Here the CDR3 DNA reads TGTGCCAGCAGCTTAGGGGTGGATCAGCCCCAGCATTTT. It encodes CASSLGVDQPQHF.

Only one count was recorded for this clone. A junction boundary mismatches the germline segment, possibly from a read error. The chain's CDR3 is CASCDPITGGLADTQYF. The CDR3 region has the DNA TGTGCCAGCTGTGACCCCATCACGGGGGGGCTGGCAGATACGCAGTATTTT. J is TRBJ2-3 and V is TRBV6-1, with TRBD2 matching over 8 bases. CDR3 length: 17 amino acids. Germline CDR1 and CDR2: MNHNS and SASEGT.

In this sample, this clone turned up a few times. The V and J genes are TRBV4-1 and TRBJ2-2, with D hard to call. Germline CDR1 reads MGHRA; CDR2 reads YSYEKL. The CDR3 contains 13 residues. Trimming took 4 bases from V and 1 from J, leaving 4 bases between them. The CDR3 protein is CASSLLNTGELFF. The CDR3 DNA follows: TGCGCCAGCAGCCTACTGAACACCGGGGAGCTGTTTTTT.

This chain uses TRBV30 with TRBJ1-1; TRBD1 is a possible D gene (6 bases). V was trimmed by 2 bases and J by 0 bases, leaving 13 bases between them. The germline V gene encodes CDR1 GTSNPN and CDR2 SVGIG (reference sequence). This CDR3 comprises 15 residues. DNA for the CDR3: TGTGCCTGGAGTCGGCAGGGGTCGATGAACACTGAAGCTTTCTTT. This gives the protein CAWSRQGSMNTEAFF.

V is TRBV18 and J is TRBJ1-1; 9 nucleotides match TRBD1. The CDR3 runs 14 residues. The ends lost 6 bases at V and 3 bases at J; junction bases unmatched: 5. The germline V gene encodes CDR1 KGHSH and CDR2 LQKENI. The CDR3 DNA sequence: TGTGCCAGCTCTGGGGACAGGGTGGACACTGAAGCTTTCTTT. It specifies CASSGDRVDTEAFF.

V usage is TRBV3-1 (or the pseudogene TRBV3-2) and J usage is TRBJ2-5, with 15 bases matching TRBD2. Germline loops: CDR1 LGHDT, CDR2 YNNKEL (reference sequence). Losses at the gene ends were 1 base for V and 5 bases for J; bases not matched to a gene: 8. The CDR3 is 18 amino acids. This CDR3 is CASSQARTSGGAGETQYF. The CDR3 region has the DNA TGTGCCAGCAGCCAAGCCCGGACTAGCGGGGGGGCCGGGGAGACCCAGTACTTC.